The 27 T cell receptor beta chains below were found in one sample sequenced in a study of graft-versus-host responses after intestinal transplantation (dated by TCRdb to about 2021). Library creation used the immunoSEQ multiplex PCR assay. TCRdb took this table from immuneACCESS and kept in-frame rearrangements with V and J called. Such tables lack part of the clones; where checked against another copy, unresolved V genes explain under half of the gap, and the rest is unexplained. In this sample the table shows 20,000 to 25,000 clones, around 94% of which occur a single time. The ten largest clones add up to about 0.52% of the sample. This sample comprised PBMCs, obtained 156 days after intestinal transplant. These receptors all come from a human patient who received an intestinal transplant, so some T cells may come from the graft donor.

V usage is TRBV9 and J usage is TRBJ2-2, with D tentatively TRBD1 or TRBD2 (5 bases each). Trimming cost V 3 bases and J 5 bases, with 8 bases left between them. The CDR3 sequence is 13 residues long. CDR1 is SGDLS and CDR2 is YYNGEE in the germline V gene. The CDR3 sequence: CASSGGGTGELFF. The CDR3 nucleotides are TGTGCCAGCAGCGGTGGGGGTACCGGGGAGCTGTTTTTT.

This sequence joins TRBV19 and TRBJ1-1; D is undetermined. The V and J ends lost 7 bases and 4 bases respectively, with 16 bases between them. The CDR3 totals 14 residues. Germline CDR1 LNHDA, CDR2 SQIVND (reference sequence). The CDR3 reads CASNPLWEGTEAFF. For the CDR3, the DNA is TGTGCCAGTAACCCGCTTTGGGAGGGCACTGAAGCTTTCTTT.

The chain carries TRBV6-1 and TRBJ2-7; D might be TRBD1 (6 bases). The germline V gene encodes CDR1 MNHNS and CDR2 SASEGT. Deletions cut 3 bases from V and 2 bases from J, with 11 bases between. There are 14 residues in the CDR3. In DNA, the CDR3 is TGTGCCAGCAGTGAGGAGACAGGAACCTACGAGCAGTACTTC. Translating it yields CASSEETGTYEQYF.

The V and J genes are TRBV6-5 and TRBJ2-7, with D maybe TRBD2 (6 bases). Germline V CDR1 and CDR2: MNHEY, SVGAGI. The CDR3 runs to 15 residues. V lost 6 bases and J 4 bases, leaving 19 bases between the germline ends. This CDR3 reads CASSPLPGLTYEQYF. For the CDR3, the DNA is TGTGCCAGCAGCCCCCTTCCGGGACTTACATACGAGCAGTACTTC.

The genes are TRBV2 and TRBJ2-7; 13 bases line up with TRBD2. The CDR3 is 17 amino acids. V shed 6 bases and J 0 bases; nucleotides not matched to a gene: 8. Germline CDR1 and CDR2: SNHLY and FYNNEI. The CDR3 region is CASRQTSGRWSSYEQYF. The CDR3 DNA reads TGTGCCAGCAGACAGACTAGCGGGAGGTGGAGCTCCTACGAGCAGTACTTC. Full variable domain (outside the CDR3, taken from reference TRBV2 and TRBJ2-7): EPEVTQTPSHQVTQMGQEVILRCVPISNHLYFYWYRQILGQKVEFLVSFYNNEISEKSEIFDDQFSVERPDGSNFTLKIRSTKLEDSAMYFCASRQTSGRWSSYEQYFGPGTRLTVT.

This clone appeared a single time. The rearrangement uses TRBV5-4 and TRBJ1-1, with TRBD1 matching 7 bases. After removal of 0 bases from V and 2 bases from J, the junction contained 4 bases not matched to a gene. From germline, CDR1 is SGHNT and CDR2 YYREEE (reference sequence). The CDR3 consists of 15 residues. The CDR3 loop reads CASSLGGTANTEAFF. CDR3 DNA sequence: TGTGCCAGCAGCTTGGGCGGGACAGCCAACACTGAAGCTTTCTTT.

The J gene is TRBJ2-5, the V gene TRBV9; 7 nucleotides match TRBD2. Germline CDR1 SGDLS, CDR2 YYNGEE. The CDR3 contains 15 residues. With V trimmed by 0 bases and J by 0 bases, 2 bases remained unmatched. The CDR3 DNA reads as TGTGCCAGCAGCGTAGCGGGGGGATACCAAGAGACCCAGTACTTC. It yields the protein CASSVAGGYQETQYF. Filled out from reference TRBV9 and TRBJ2-5, the complete variable domain reads DSGVTQTPKHLITATGQRVTLRCSPRSGDLSVYWYQQSLDQGLQFLIQYYNGEERAKGNILERFSAQQFPDLHSELNLSSLELGDSALYFCASSVAGGYQETQYFGPGTRLLVL.

The V call is TRBV6-6, the J call TRBJ1-1; D not resolved. Germline-derived CDR1 and CDR2 are MNHNY and SVGAGI (reference sequence). This CDR3 is built from 11 residues. Trimming removed 1 base at V and 3 bases at J, with 0 bases between. The CDR3 nucleotides read TGTGCCAGCAGTTACTACACTGAAGCTTTCTTT. It is translated as CASSYYTEAFF.

The chain uses TRBV7-2 and TRBJ2-3, with D unclear. Germline CDR1 is SGHTA and CDR2 is FQGNSA. The CDR3 has 12 residues. V was trimmed by 5 bases and J by 6 bases, leaving 9 bases between them. The CDR3 DNA is TGTGCCAGCAGCGGCCGGTCGGATACGCAGTATTTT. As protein: CASSGRSDTQYF. The complete variable domain, with remaining parts taken from reference TRBV7-2 and TRBJ2-3, reads GAGVSQSPSNKVTEKGKDVELRCDPISGHTALYWYRQSLGQGLEFLIYFQGNSAPDKSGLPSDRFSAERTGGSVSTLTIQRTQQEDSAVYLCASSGRSDTQYFGPGTRLTVL.

In DNA form, the CDR3 reads TGTGCCAGCAGCGTAGCAGGGGGCGACCTCACAGATACGCAGTATTTT. Translated, it gives CASSVAGGDLTDTQYF. The V gene is TRBV9, the J gene TRBJ2-3; 8 nucleotides align to TRBD1. J lost 2 bases, V lost 0 bases, and 5 bases had no gene match. This CDR3 contains 16 residues. Germline V gene lookup returns CDR1 SGDLS and CDR2 YYNGEE.

This chain connects TRBV5-1 to TRBJ2-1; TRBD1 might be the D (6 bases). The V and J ends lost 7 bases and 8 bases respectively, with 22 bases between them. CDR1 is SGHRS, CDR2 YFSETQ, per germline. The CDR3 runs to 15 residues. In nucleotides, the CDR3 is TGCGCCAGCGCGAAGGGGGTCGGTCTCGTGGATGAGCAGTTCTTC. The encoded protein is CASAKGVGLVDEQFF.

The chain uses TRBV29-1 and TRBJ2-7; D unclear. Germline V CDR1 and CDR2: SQVTM, ANQGSEA. This CDR3 is built from 11 residues. The V and J ends lost 3 bases and 5 bases respectively, with 8 bases between them. This CDR3 reads CSVESSHEQYF. DNA for the CDR3: TGCAGCGTTGAGAGTAGCCACGAGCAGTACTTC.

This clone was seen once. The V gene is TRBV4-3, the J gene TRBJ2-3; no firm D call. The CDR3 spans 15 residues. Germline CDR1 is LGHNA and CDR2 is YSLEER. The V gene lost 0 bases and the J gene lost 2 bases, with 9 bases spanning the gap. The DNA of the CDR3 is TGCGCCAGCAGCCAAGATTGGCCGGACACAGATACGCAGTATTTT. The encoded protein is CASSQDWPDTDTQYF.

The rearrangement joins TRBV7-2 to TRBJ2-7; 7 nucleotides agree with TRBD2. The CDR3 is 14 residues long. CDR1 and CDR2 (germline): SGHTA, FQGNSA. V dropped 3 bases and J dropped 3; count of bases not matched to a gene: 5. CDR3 coding DNA: TGTGCCAGCAGCTTCTTCGGGGGGAACTACGAGCAGTACTTC. Protein product: CASSFFGGNYEQYF.

This chain links TRBV5-5 with TRBJ2-7; D unresolved. This CDR3 region has 12 residues. V dropped 0 bases and J dropped 4 bases, with 5 bases sitting between them. Germline values: CDR1 SGHKS, CDR2 YYEKEE (reference sequence). This CDR3 is CASSLEPYEQYF. The CDR3 DNA sequence: TGTGCCAGCAGCTTGGAGCCATACGAGCAGTACTTC.

The J gene is TRBJ1-1, the V gene TRBV19; D remains unclear. V was clipped by 2 bases and J by 1 base, with 5 bases between them. This CDR3 is 13 amino acids long. CDR1 and CDR2 from the germline V gene are LNHDA and SQIVND (reference sequence). CDR3 bases: TGTGCCAGTAGTATAACACCGAACACTGAAGCTTTCTTT. Protein product: CASSITPNTEAFF. The complete variable domain, with remaining parts taken from reference TRBV19 and TRBJ1-1, reads DGGITQSPKYLFRKEGQNVTLSCEQNLNHDAMYWYRQDPGQGLRLIYYSQIVNDFQKGDIAEGYSVSREKKESFPLTVTSAQKNPTAFYLCASSITPNTEAFFGQGTRLTVV.

The chain is built from TRBV5-1 and TRBJ2-3; D may be TRBD1 (5 bases). Trimming pared 4 bases from V and 2 bases from J, leaving 17 bases between. CDR3 length: 16 amino acids. Germline V gene data show CDR1 as SGHRS and CDR2 as YFSETQ. This CDR3 is CASSLQQVRDTDTQYF. The DNA for the CDR3 is TGCGCCAGCAGCCTACAACAGGTTAGGGACACAGATACGCAGTATTTT.

The chain carries TRBV5-1 and TRBJ1-1; 9 bases fit TRBD1. The CDR3 contains 15 residues. CDR1 and CDR2 (germline): SGHRS, YFSETQ. Losses at the gene ends were 3 bases for V and 3 bases for J; bases not matched to a gene: 6. The CDR3 DNA follows: TGCGCCAGCAGCTATAATCGACAGGGGGACACTGAAGCTTTCTTT. It codes for CASSYNRQGDTEAFF.

The rearrangement joins TRBV10-1 to TRBJ1-3; 8 bases match TRBD1. V trimming: 6 bases; J trimming: 4 bases; junction bases outside the gene matches: 11. The germline V gene has CDR1 WNHNN and CDR2 SYGVQD (reference sequence). The CDR3 contains 16 residues. CDR3 coding DNA: TGCGCCAGCAGCCCGGAAAATGACAGGGGAGGAAACACCATATATTTT. Translated, it gives CASSPENDRGGNTIYF.

The chain uses TRBV19 and TRBJ2-1, with 8 bases aligning to TRBD2. The V gene end was trimmed by 4 bases and the J gene end by 2 bases; junction bases not matched to a gene: 4. The CDR3 has 15 amino acids. Germline assignment: CDR1 LNHDA and CDR2 SQIVND (reference sequence). The CDR3 here is CASSRIAGPYNEQFF. The DNA for the CDR3 is TGTGCCAGTAGTAGAATAGCGGGACCCTACAATGAGCAGTTCTTC.

As DNA, the CDR3 is TGTGCCAGCAGTGCCGGGACACTTCTAGCCAAAAACATTCAGTACTTC. Translation gives CASSAGTLLAKNIQYF. This chain uses TRBV6-1 with TRBJ2-4; D is possibly TRBD1 (6 bases). The CDR3 is 16 residues long. The germline gives CDR1 MNHNS, CDR2 SASEGT. The V and J ends lost 4 bases and 0 bases respectively, with 13 bases between them.

This clone was recorded only once. V gene TRBV5-6 combines with J gene TRBJ1-3; weak D call: TRBD1 (5 bases). This CDR3 is built from 13 residues. V lost 2 bases and J 2 bases, leaving 5 bases between the germline ends. CDR1 SGHDT and CDR2 YYEEEE come from the germline V gene. CDR3 residues: CASSLGAGNTIYF. Written as DNA, the CDR3 is TGTGCCAGCAGCTTAGGGGCTGGAAACACCATATATTTT.

The V and J genes are TRBV7-8 and TRBJ2-1; D is perhaps TRBD2 (6 bases). V shed 3 bases and J shed 0 bases, with 9 bases lying between them. Germline V CDR1 and CDR2: SGHVS, FQNEAQ. CDR3 length equals 15 residues. The CDR3 protein is CASSLGGLSYNEQFF. CDR3 coding DNA: TGTGCCAGCAGCTTGGGAGGCCTCTCCTACAATGAGCAGTTCTTC.

The gene calls are TRBV7-4 and TRBJ1-1; D is uncertain. The germline V gene encodes CDR1 SGHVT and CDR2 SQSDAQ. This CDR3 spans 13 amino acids. Trimming removed 5 bases from V and 1 base from J, with 8 bases in between. CDR3 nucleotide sequence: TGTGCCAGCAGCGAACACGCGAACACTGAAGCTTTCTTT. It yields the protein CASSEHANTEAFF.

The V call is TRBV5-4, the J call TRBJ2-5, with 8 bases lining up with TRBD1. V shed 4 bases and J 1 base; nucleotides not matched to a gene: 3. This CDR3 has 14 residues. The germline gives CDR1 SGHNT, CDR2 YYREEE (reference sequence). In DNA form, the CDR3 reads TGTGCCAGCAGCCCGGGACAGGTCCAAGAGACCCAGTACTTC. The encoded protein is CASSPGQVQETQYF.

The chain employs TRBV19 and TRBJ1-5; maybe TRBD1 (5 bases). The CDR3 is 14 amino acids. Germline CDR1 LNHDA, CDR2 SQIVND (reference sequence). Trimming took 5 bases from V and 3 from J, leaving 11 bases between them. The CDR3 DNA sequence: TGTGCCAGTAGTTGGGGGTCTGTCAATCAGCCCCAGCATTTT. This sequence encodes CASSWGSVNQPQHF.

The J gene is TRBJ1-3, the V gene TRBV7-2; 7 nucleotides match TRBD1. J was trimmed by 4 bases and V by 5 bases; bases with no gene match: 8. The CDR3 is 15 amino acids. CDR1 and CDR2 (germline): SGHTA, FQGNSA. The CDR3 region is CASSPRQGAGNTIYF. In DNA form, the CDR3 reads TGTGCCAGCAGCCCCCGACAGGGAGCCGGAAACACCATATATTTT.